Listed here are 26 T cell receptor beta chains from one sample, sequenced in a study of shared clonotypes between healthy human individuals. Clones were sequenced by immunoSEQ multiplex PCR, and TCRdb holds only the in-frame ones, with some missing. The sample has 500,000 or so clones, 95% to 96% seen once. The sample taken for sequencing was naive CD4+ T cells sorted from blood. As for subset: CD45RA+ positively selected. All receptors derive from a woman younger than 45 in good health.

V is TRBV2 and J is TRBJ1-2; D not certain. The V and J ends lost 4 bases and 5 bases respectively, with 17 bases between them. CDR1 is SNHLY and CDR2 is FYNNEI in the germline V gene. The CDR3 spans 15 residues. The CDR3 reads CASSVRRLDGYGYTF. The DNA for the CDR3 is TGTGCCAGCAGTGTTCGGCGTCTAGATGGGTATGGCTACACCTTC.

This rearrangement joins TRBV28 to TRBJ1-2, with 11 bases lining up with TRBD1. Losses at the gene ends were 0 bases for V and 3 bases for J; bases not matched to a gene: 9. Germline values: CDR1 MDHEN, CDR2 SYDVKM. CDR3 size: 18 residues. CDR3 nucleotides: TGTGCCAGCAGTTTATGGGAGGGGGACAGGGGGTTCGACTATGGCTACACCTTC. Its protein is CASSLWEGDRGFDYGYTF.

This rearrangement joins TRBV6-6 to TRBJ2-7, with a tentative D call TRBD2 (6 bases). The germline V gene has CDR1 MNHNY and CDR2 SVGAGI (reference sequence). The V end lost 8 bases, the J end lost 4 bases, and 15 bases lay between the germline ends. This CDR3 comprises 13 residues. The CDR3 region has the DNA TGTGCCAGCGGAGGGCGGCCCGATTACGAGCAGTACTTC. This sequence encodes CASGGRPDYEQYF.

The chain carries TRBV1 and TRBJ2-2. TRBV1 counts as a pseudogene. The CDR3 has 14 residues. The DNA for the CDR3 is TGCACCAGCAGCCGGTCCCTTAACACCGGGGAGCTGTTTTTT. This translates into CTSSRSLNTGELFF.

This chain links TRBV5-1 with TRBJ2-6; no clear D. Germline V CDR1 and CDR2: SGHRS, YFSETQ. Trimming shortened V by 1 base and J by 0 bases, and 11 bases separated the two germline ends. The CDR3 spans 17 residues. CDR3 in amino acids: CASSLLAVPSGANVLTF. Here the CDR3 DNA reads TGCGCCAGCAGCTTGTTAGCAGTCCCCTCTGGGGCCAACGTCCTGACTTTC.

This clone has just one count. The rearrangement links TRBV10-3 to TRBJ2-3, with 9 bases matching TRBD2. The germline V gene has CDR1 ENHRY and CDR2 SYGVKD. CDR3 length equals 14 residues. With V trimmed by 5 bases and J by 5 bases, 5 bases remained unmatched. CDR3 residues: CAISLGLAGDTQYF. Here the CDR3 DNA reads TGTGCCATCAGTCTGGGACTAGCAGGAGATACGCAGTATTTT.

The chain recombines TRBV5-8 with TRBJ2-3; TRBD2 matches 8 bases. The CDR3 is made up of 16 amino acids. CDR1 and CDR2 (germline): SGHTS, YDEGEE. V dropped 4 bases and J dropped 0; count of bases not matched to a gene: 7. The CDR3 nucleotides read TGTGCCAGCAGCACCCATAGCGGGGCTAGCACAGATACGCAGTATTTT. Translated, it gives CASSTHSGASTDTQYF. Based on the CDR3 plus reference TRBV5-8 and TRBJ2-3, the full variable domain is EAGVTQSPTHLIKTRGQQATLRCSPISGHTSVYWYQQALGLGLQFLLWYDEGEERNRGNFPPRFSGRQFPNYSSELNVNALELEDSALYLCASSTHSGASTDTQYFGPGTRLTVL.

This chain links TRBV27 with TRBJ2-7, with a tentative D call TRBD2 (5 bases). V lost 3 bases and J lost 7, with 10 bases in between. The germline gives CDR1 MNHEY, CDR2 SMNVEV (reference sequence). There are 12 residues in the CDR3. The CDR3 DNA reads as TGTGCCAGCAGTTTGGTTCCGGGGGAGCAGTACTTC. Translated, it gives CASSLVPGEQYF.

J is TRBJ2-7 and V is TRBV5-1; 7 bases fit TRBD1. The junction had 6 bases not matched to a gene; V was cut back by 3 bases and J by 0 bases. The CDR3 spans 15 residues. Germline lookup yields CDR1 SGHRS and CDR2 YFSETQ. The CDR3 here is CASSWTGQSSYEQYF. The CDR3 DNA reads TGCGCCAGCAGCTGGACGGGACAGAGCTCCTACGAGCAGTACTTC.

The genes are TRBV5-4 and TRBJ2-5; 8 nucleotides line up with TRBD2. Gene TRBJ2-7 matches the end of the DNA better, so the J call may be wrong. Germline CDR1 is SGHNT and CDR2 is YYREEE (reference sequence). The CDR3 sequence is 14 residues long. The CDR3 nucleotides are TGTGCCAGCAGCTTAGCGGGAGTTATCTACGAGCAGTACTTC. Amino acid sequence: CASSLAGVIYEQYF.

V and J are TRBV5-6 and TRBJ2-2; 9 bases line up with TRBD1. CDR1 is SGHDT and CDR2 is YYEEEE in the germline V gene. The CDR3 contains 16 residues. After removal of 3 bases from V and 3 bases from J, the junction contained 6 bases not matched to a gene. The CDR3 DNA follows: TGTGCCAGCAGCTCGAAGGGACAGGGATACACCGGGGAGCTGTTTTTT. This sequence encodes CASSSKGQGYTGELFF.

The V call is TRBV4-2, the J call TRBJ2-1, with TRBD2 matching 8 bases. CDR3 size: 15 residues. The germline V gene has CDR1 LGHNA and CDR2 YNFKEQ. V was pared by 2 bases and J by 6 bases, with 6 bases of the junction left unmatched. CDR3 DNA: TGTGCCAGCAGCCAACCAGCGGGAGACCCCAATGAGCAGTTCTTC. Translating gives CASSQPAGDPNEQFF.

The J gene is TRBJ2-5, the V gene TRBV5-1; 7 nucleotides match TRBD2. Trimming removed 5 bases from V and 2 bases from J; junction bases left unmatched: 3. Germline CDR1 SGHRS, CDR2 YFSETQ. The CDR3 runs 13 residues. CDR3 nucleotides: TGCGCCAGCAGGGCGGGGGTTCAAGAGACCCAGTACTTC. This gives the protein CASRAGVQETQYF.

The chain employs TRBV11-2 and TRBJ2-7; the D gene could be TRBD1 or TRBD2 (5 bases each). The germline V gene encodes CDR1 SGHAT and CDR2 FQNNGV. V was trimmed by 7 bases and J by 3 bases, leaving 13 bases between them. This CDR3 spans 13 amino acids. The CDR3 DNA sequence: TGTGCCAGCACCCCGGGACCCGGCTACGAGCAGTACTTC. Translation gives CASTPGPGYEQYF.

The V call is TRBV6-5, the J call TRBJ2-7; TRBD1 is a possible D gene (5 bases). The CDR3 has 14 amino acids. In germline, CDR1 is MNHEY, CDR2 SVGAGI. Trimming removed 2 bases from V and 3 bases from J, with 11 bases in between. The CDR3 loop is CASSYRGFSYEQYF. The CDR3 DNA follows: TGTGCCAGCAGTTACAGGGGCTTTAGCTACGAGCAGTACTTC.

The rearrangement joins TRBV4-1 to TRBJ2-2, with D hard to call. The CDR3 contains 18 residues. Germline-derived CDR1 and CDR2 are MGHRA and YSYEKL. The ends were cut back, 0 bases at V and 2 bases at J, with 16 bases in the middle. CDR3 nucleotide sequence: TGCGCCAGCAGCCAAGAGGGCTATCAGACATCTAACACCGGGGAGCTGTTTTTT. Translating it yields CASSQEGYQTSNTGELFF.

This clone appeared a single time. Here the CDR3 DNA reads TGTGCCAGCAGACAACCCGGGACAGACTCCTACAATGAGCAGTTCTTC. Residues: CASRQPGTDSYNEQFF. The rearrangement joins TRBV11-2 to TRBJ2-1; 7 bases align to TRBD1. The J segment lost 0 bases and the V segment lost 6 bases, leaving 8 bases of the junction unmatched. The CDR3 has 16 residues. CDR1 is SGHAT and CDR2 is FQNNGV in the germline V gene.

The chain joins TRBV4-1 to TRBJ2-2; 9 bases fit TRBD1. Germline V gives CDR1 MGHRA, CDR2 YSYEKL. V lost 5 bases to trimming and J lost 4 bases; unmatched junction nucleotides: 8. The CDR3 sequence is 16 residues long. The CDR3 bases are TGCGCCAGCAGCACCGCACAGGGGGCGCCCACCGGGGAGCTGTTTTTT. Translation gives CASSTAQGAPTGELFF.

The chain joins TRBV25-1 to TRBJ2-7; D is undetermined. V lost 1 base and J lost 6, with 16 bases in between. The length of the CDR3 is 15 residues. Per germline, CDR1 MGHDK and CDR2 SYGVNS. The CDR3 DNA reads TGTGCCAGCAGTGAATCACAGCTACTCTGGGGCGAGCAGTACTTC. Translating gives CASSESQLLWGEQYF.

The chain joins TRBV19 to TRBJ2-3; no clear D. Germline CDR1 LNHDA, CDR2 SQIVND (reference sequence). The length of the CDR3 is 14 residues. The germline V and J ends were trimmed by 4 bases and 2 bases, with 10 bases remaining between them. The CDR3, as DNA: TGTGCCAGTAGTAAGACACAAATCACAGATACGCAGTATTTT. It codes for CASSKTQITDTQYF.

The chain uses TRBV5-1 and TRBJ1-2; 8 nucleotides agree with TRBD1. The CDR3 covers 14 residues. Germline assignment: CDR1 SGHRS and CDR2 YFSETQ. The trim removed 3 bases at V and 4 bases at J, leaving 5 bases unmatched. CDR3 residues: CASSSDGQGYGYTF. The CDR3 DNA sequence: TGCGCCAGCAGCTCAGATGGACAGGGCTATGGCTACACCTTC. Combining the CDR3 with reference TRBV5-1 and TRBJ1-2 gives the whole variable domain KAGVTQTPRYLIKTRGQQVTLSCSPISGHRSVSWYQQTPGQGLQFLFEYFSETQRNKGNFPGRFSGRQFSNSRSEMNVSTLELGDSALYLCASSSDGQGYGYTFGSGTRLTVV.

The V call is TRBV10-3, the J call TRBJ1-5; D uncertain. V gave up 6 bases and J gave up 7 bases, with 13 bases separating them. Looked up from germline, CDR1 is ENHRY and CDR2 is SYGVKD. This CDR3 has 13 amino acids. The CDR3 sequence: CAIRAGAEQPQHF. DNA for the CDR3: TGTGCCATCAGAGCAGGCGCGGAACAGCCCCAGCATTTT.

This chain uses TRBV28 with TRBJ2-7, with D possibly being TRBD1 or TRBD2 (5 bases each). The germline V gene has CDR1 MDHEN and CDR2 SYDVKM. This CDR3 has 13 amino acids. Trimming left V 8 bases short and J 7 bases short, with 18 bases between. CDR3: CASWGTWGSEQYF. The CDR3 DNA is TGTGCCAGCTGGGGGACGTGGGGGAGTGAGCAGTACTTC.

The chain recombines TRBV7-9 with TRBJ2-1; D ambiguous. This CDR3 has 11 residues. Trimming took off 5 bases at V and 7 bases at J, with 6 bases between the two ends. Germline V lookup: CDR1 SEHNR, CDR2 FQNEAQ (reference sequence). This chain's CDR3 is CASSPKNEQFF. CDR3 nucleotides: TGTGCCAGCAGCCCAAAAAATGAGCAGTTCTTC. Full variable domain (remainder filled in from reference TRBV7-9 and TRBJ2-1): DTGVSQNPRHKITKRGQNVTFRCDPISEHNRLYWYRQTLGQGPEFLTYFQNEAQLEKSRLLSDRFSAERPKGSFSTLEIQRTEQGDSAMYLCASSPKNEQFFGPGTRLTVL.

The rearrangement uses TRBV27 and TRBJ2-1, with 8 bases matching TRBD2. The CDR3 covers 15 residues. The germline gives CDR1 MNHEY, CDR2 SMNVEV (reference sequence). V trimming: 6 bases; J trimming: 0 bases; junction bases outside the gene matches: 4. The CDR3 loop is CASSPREGSYNEQFF. The CDR3 nucleotides read TGTGCCAGCAGCCCACGGGAGGGCTCCTACAATGAGCAGTTCTTC.

The chain has TRBV5-1 and TRBJ2-2; D might be TRBD2 (6 bases). In germline, CDR1 is SGHRS, CDR2 YFSETQ. The CDR3 is 12 amino acids. Trimming cost V 4 bases and J 5 bases, with 6 bases left between them. The CDR3 DNA sequence: TGCGCCAGCAGCGGGGGGACCGGGGAGCTGTTTTTT. This encodes CASSGGTGELFF. The whole variable domain, remainder taken from reference TRBV5-1 and TRBJ2-2, is KAGVTQTPRYLIKTRGQQVTLSCSPISGHRSVSWYQQTPGQGLQFLFEYFSETQRNKGNFPGRFSGRQFSNSRSEMNVSTLELGDSALYLCASSGGTGELFFGEGSRLTVL.